The next 23 T cell receptor beta chains were all read from a single sample in a study of shared clonotypes between healthy human individuals. The repertoire was sequenced with immunoSEQ multiplex PCR; TCRdb's copy has only in-frame clones and lacks some. The sample has approximately 350,000 clones; around two thirds are singletons. Sequencing used memory CD4+ T cells sorted from blood. The subset: CD45RA-negative fraction. These receptors were collected from a man in his thirties or forties in good health.

CDR3 protein: CASSLEQGDTGELFF. CDR3 bases: TGTGCCAGCAGCCTAGAACAGGGTGATACCGGGGAGCTGTTTTTT. This chain uses TRBV5-5 with TRBJ2-2, with D possibly TRBD1 on 6 matching bases. CDR1 and CDR2 from the germline V gene are SGHKS and YYEKEE (reference sequence). V was trimmed by 4 bases and J by 5 bases, leaving 15 bases between them. CDR3 size: 15 residues.

This clone was detected only a few times. The rearrangement uses TRBV10-2 and TRBJ1-1, with TRBD1 matching over 8 bases. With V trimmed by 1 base and J by 1 base, 5 bases remained unmatched. Germline assignment: CDR1 WSHSY and CDR2 SAAADI. CDR3 length equals 16 residues. As DNA, the CDR3 is TGCGCCAGCAGTGAGTTAAACAGGGGGAGGAACACTGAAGCTTTCTTT. Its protein is CASSELNRGRNTEAFF.

V is TRBV19 and J is TRBJ2-5, with 11 bases fitting TRBD2. After removal of 5 bases from V and 4 bases from J, the junction contained 12 bases not matched to a gene. Germline CDR1 is LNHDA and CDR2 is SQIVND (reference sequence). This CDR3 contains 17 residues. CDR3 protein: CASSPRVAGGQRETQYF. The CDR3 nucleotides read TGTGCCAGTAGTCCCCGGGTAGCGGGAGGGCAAAGAGAGACCCAGTACTTC.

Concerning this clone: A junction boundary mismatches the germline segment, possibly from a read error. The chain uses TRBV20-1 and TRBJ2-7; possible D gene TRBD1, 6 bases. Germline loops: CDR1 DFQATT, CDR2 SNEGSKA (reference sequence). The CDR3 has 11 amino acids. The chain's CDR3 is CSAGPGHTTFF. CDR3 DNA sequence: TGCAGTGCTGGGCCGGGACACACCACCTTCTTC.

To note about this clone: This specimen includes other DNA sequences encoding the same CDR3. The rearrangement joins TRBV9 to TRBJ2-1; D is uncertain. Germline CDR1 and CDR2: SGDLS and YYNGEE. This CDR3 region has 13 residues. V was cut by 0 bases and J by 5 bases, with 6 bases left in between. The chain's CDR3 is CASSVAGDNEQFF. The CDR3 coding sequence is TGTGCCAGCAGCGTAGCTGGAGACAATGAGCAGTTCTTC.

This chain links TRBV19 with TRBJ1-5, with D unclear. With 3 bases removed from V and 5 bases from J, the gap between germline ends came to 8 bases. The CDR3 extends over 13 amino acids. Germline lookup yields CDR1 LNHDA and CDR2 SQIVND (reference sequence). CDR3 sequence reads: CASSIGVDQPQHF. CDR3 bases: TGTGCCAGTAGTATTGGGGTTGATCAGCCCCAGCATTTT.

V and J are TRBV2 and TRBJ1-5; 7 bases fit TRBD1. The CDR3 is 15 amino acids. The germline CDR1 and CDR2 sequences are SNHLY and FYNNEI. J was trimmed by 0 bases and V by 7 bases; bases with no gene match: 6. The CDR3 DNA reads as TGTGCCAGCAAAGACAGGGCGTATAGCAATCAGCCCCAGCATTTT. Amino acids: CASKDRAYSNQPQHF.

The chain couples TRBV7-9 to TRBJ1-1; D gene uncertain. The V end lost 1 base, the J end lost 8 bases, and 8 bases lay between the germline ends. The CDR3 has 12 residues. Per the germline V gene, CDR1 is SEHNR and CDR2 is FQNEAQ (reference sequence). In DNA form, the CDR3 reads TGTGCCAGCAGCTTAGTTGGGAGGGAAGCTTTCTTT. Its protein is CASSLVGREAFF.

This chain joins TRBV28 and TRBJ1-5; TRBD1 is a possible D gene (5 bases). Germline V gives CDR1 MDHEN, CDR2 SYDVKM. V gave up 5 bases and J gave up 7 bases, with 21 bases separating them. The CDR3 spans 16 residues. The CDR3 DNA sequence: TGTGCCAGCAGTCACGGGACCCGTCCAGGTGGCCAGCCCCAGCATTTT. This sequence encodes CASSHGTRPGGQPQHF.

The chain recombines TRBV18 with TRBJ2-7, with D hard to call. Trimming stripped 1 base from V and 3 bases from J, with 19 bases between. CDR1 is KGHSH and CDR2 is LQKENI in the germline V gene. The CDR3 sequence is 17 residues long. CDR3 in amino acids: CASSPLVSGTGNYEQYF. In DNA, the CDR3 is TGTGCCAGCTCACCACTGGTATCAGGAACGGGCAACTACGAGCAGTACTTC. Variable domain in full (rest from reference TRBV18 and TRBJ2-7): NAGVMQNPRHLVRRRGQEARLRCSPMKGHSHVYWYRQLPEEGLKFMVYLQKENIIDESGMPKERFSAEFPKEGPSILRIQQVVRGDSAAYFCASSPLVSGTGNYEQYFGPGTRLTVT.

The chain uses TRBV5-1 and TRBJ1-1, with no clear D. Between the trimmed V and J ends, which lost 1 base and 0 bases, there was a span of 10 bases. The CDR3 is 15 amino acids. Germline V lookup: CDR1 SGHRS, CDR2 YFSETQ. CDR3 loop: CASSLMGSMNTEAFF. The CDR3 coding sequence is TGCGCCAGCAGCTTGATGGGCAGCATGAACACTGAAGCTTTCTTT.

The rearrangement uses TRBV6-1 and TRBJ2-7; D remains ambiguous. The CDR3 extends over 12 amino acids. CDR1 is MNHNS, CDR2 SASEGT, per germline. Trimming left V 0 bases short and J 2 bases short, with 2 bases between. The CDR3 DNA follows: TGTGCCAGCAGTGAAGCCGCCTACGAGCAGTACTTC. Translating gives CASSEAAYEQYF.

The DNA for the CDR3 is TGTGCCAGCAGCTCCTTGCCCGGACAGGGTCAAGAGACCCAGTACTTC. Residues: CASSSLPGQGQETQYF. The chain combines TRBV7-9 with TRBJ2-5; TRBD1 matches at 8 bases. Germline V gene lookup returns CDR1 SEHNR and CDR2 FQNEAQ (reference sequence). J was trimmed by 2 bases and V by 4 bases; bases with no gene match: 9. This CDR3 region has 16 residues.

The chain is built from TRBV28 and TRBJ2-5; D is possibly TRBD2 (5 bases). The CDR3 spans 15 residues. Germline V gene data show CDR1 as MDHEN and CDR2 as SYDVKM. With 5 bases removed from V and 1 base from J, the gap between germline ends came to 14 bases. The CDR3 protein is CASSTYASGQETQYF. CDR3 DNA: TGTGCCAGCAGTACCTACGCGAGCGGCCAAGAGACCCAGTACTTC.

The CDR3 loop is CASSLGKGGEGYTF. DNA of the CDR3: TGTGCCAGCAGCTTGGGTAAAGGAGGCGAGGGCTACACCTTC. The V and J genes are TRBV7-6 and TRBJ1-2; D is uncertain. The length of the CDR3 is 14 residues. CDR1 SGHVS and CDR2 FNYEAQ come from the germline V gene. Trimming removed 3 bases at V and 8 bases at J, with 16 bases between. The full variable domain, rest sourced from reference TRBV7-6 and TRBJ1-2, is GAGVSQSPRYKVTKRGQDVALRCDPISGHVSLYWYRQALGQGPEFLTYFNYEAQQDKSGLPNDRFSAERPEGSISTLTIQRTEQRDSAMYRCASSLGKGGEGYTFGSGTRLTVV.

This chain uses TRBV27 with TRBJ1-1, with 7 bases matching TRBD1. Germline V gene sequence: CDR1 MNHEY, CDR2 SMNVEV (reference sequence). The CDR3 consists of 13 residues. The trim removed 3 bases at V and 10 bases at J, leaving 8 bases unmatched. CDR3 sequence reads: CASSFRRQGAAFF. DNA for the CDR3: TGTGCCAGCAGTTTCAGGAGACAGGGCGCAGCTTTCTTT.

This clone turned up a few times. The rearrangement links TRBV18 to TRBJ2-6; D is uncertain. V gave up 0 bases and J gave up 1 base, with 7 bases separating them. This CDR3 has 16 residues. Germline lookup yields CDR1 KGHSH and CDR2 LQKENI. CDR3 residues: CASSPPPGSGANVLTF. DNA of the CDR3: TGTGCCAGCTCACCACCCCCCGGTTCTGGGGCCAACGTCCTGACTTTC.

This clone showed up just a few times. The V and J genes are TRBV6-1 and TRBJ2-5; D is possibly TRBD2 (6 bases). There are 16 residues in the CDR3. Between the trimmed V and J ends, which lost 0 bases and 5 bases, there was a span of 16 bases. CDR1 and CDR2 from the germline V gene are MNHNS and SASEGT. CDR3 DNA sequence: TGTGCCAGCAGTGAAGCGTCCTCCCGGGGGAGGGAGACCCAGTACTTC. It yields the protein CASSEASSRGRETQYF.

The genes are TRBV7-6 and TRBJ2-7; TRBD1 is a possible D gene (5 bases). CDR1 and CDR2 (germline): SGHVS, FNYEAQ. The CDR3 length is 13 residues. V gave up 5 bases and J gave up 0 bases, with 8 bases separating them. The CDR3 DNA reads TGTGCCAGCAGCCTTGACAGCTCCTACGAGCAGTACTTC. Encoded protein: CASSLDSSYEQYF.

In regard to this clone: Given a much more abundant clone one base away, this may be a read error. The CDR3 is CSVEGWNTEAFF. CDR3 DNA sequence: TGCAGCGTTGAGGGCTGGAACACTGAAGCTTTCTTT. V usage is TRBV29-1 and J usage is TRBJ1-1; no clear D. In germline, CDR1 is SQVTM, CDR2 ANQGSEA. Trimming stripped 3 bases from V and 1 base from J, with 6 bases between. The CDR3 sequence is 12 residues long.

This sequence joins TRBV5-4 and TRBJ2-2; TRBD2 might be the D (7 bases). The V and J ends lost 3 bases and 4 bases respectively, with 16 bases between them. Germline V gene sequence: CDR1 SGHNT, CDR2 YYREEE (reference sequence). The CDR3 is made up of 16 amino acids. The CDR3 here is CASSYFGGAGTGELFF. The CDR3 nucleotides read TGTGCCAGCAGCTACTTTGGGGGGGCGGGCACCGGGGAGCTGTTTTTT.

This clone was recorded at least ten times. The CDR3 here is CASSLAVGANVLTF. CDR3 sequence (DNA): TGCGCCAGCAGCTTAGCGGTTGGGGCCAACGTCCTGACTTTC. The chain has TRBV5-1 and TRBJ2-6; the D gene is possibly TRBD2 (5 bases). Per germline, CDR1 SGHRS and CDR2 YFSETQ. The CDR3 is 14 residues long. The germline V and J ends were trimmed by 2 bases and 3 bases, with 6 bases remaining between them. The full variable domain, in which reference TRBV5-1 and TRBJ2-6 provide the parts outside the CDR3, is KAGVTQTPRYLIKTRGQQVTLSCSPISGHRSVSWYQQTPGQGLQFLFEYFSETQRNKGNFPGRFSGRQFSNSRSEMNVSTLELGDSALYLCASSLAVGANVLTFGAGSRLTVL.

This clone came up many times. The gene calls are TRBV2 and TRBJ2-5; D might be TRBD1 (5 bases). The CDR3 has 12 amino acids. Germline-derived CDR1 and CDR2 are SNHLY and FYNNEI. V gave up 8 bases and J gave up 1 base, with 8 bases separating them. CDR3 region: CASGASQETQYF. DNA of the CDR3: TGTGCCAGCGGGGCATCCCAAGAGACCCAGTACTTC.